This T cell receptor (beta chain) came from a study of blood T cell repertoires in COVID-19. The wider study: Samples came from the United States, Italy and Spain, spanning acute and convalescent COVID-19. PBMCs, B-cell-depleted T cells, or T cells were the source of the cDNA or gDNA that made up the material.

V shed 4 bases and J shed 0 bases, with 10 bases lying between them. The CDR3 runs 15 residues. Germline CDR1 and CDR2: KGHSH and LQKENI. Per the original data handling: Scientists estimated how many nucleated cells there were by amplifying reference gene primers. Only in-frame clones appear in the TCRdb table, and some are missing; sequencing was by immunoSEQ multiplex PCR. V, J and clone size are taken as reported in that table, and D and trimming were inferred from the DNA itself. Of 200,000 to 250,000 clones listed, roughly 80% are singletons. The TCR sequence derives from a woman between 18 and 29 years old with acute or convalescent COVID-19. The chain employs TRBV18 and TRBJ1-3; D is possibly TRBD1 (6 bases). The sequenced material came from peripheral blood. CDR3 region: CASSLGQNSGNTIYF. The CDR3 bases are TGTGCCAGCTCACTAGGACAGAACTCTGGAAACACCATATATTTT.